The 9 T cell receptor beta chains below were found in one sample sequenced in a study of cytomegalovirus exposure and HLA in healthy donors. PCR primers comprised 60 Vbeta and 13 Jbeta primers. TCRdb keeps only in-frame clones here, not all; method: immunoSEQ multiplex PCR. The sample includes 280,000 or so clones, around 90% of them seen just once. What was sequenced was PBMCs. Receptors were obtained from a woman younger than 35 in good health and CMV-seronegative.

The chain couples TRBV19 to TRBJ2-5, with 9 nucleotides matching TRBD2. The germline V gene has CDR1 LNHDA and CDR2 SQIVND (reference sequence). The CDR3 has 15 amino acids. V gave up 3 bases and J gave up 2 bases; unmatched junction bases: 4. The CDR3 protein is CASSIRAGGQETQYF. DNA for the CDR3: TGTGCCAGTAGTATTCGTGCGGGGGGGCAAGAGACCCAGTACTTC.

The chain joins TRBV6-1 to TRBJ2-5; 11 nucleotides agree with TRBD1. The CDR3 totals 15 residues. The germline V gene encodes CDR1 MNHNS and CDR2 SASEGT. J lost 5 bases, V lost 4 bases, and 6 bases had no gene match. CDR3 bases: TGTGCCAGCAGTGCCGGGACAGGGGGTAGGGAGACCCAGTACTTC. It encodes CASSAGTGGRETQYF.

The rearrangement uses TRBV9 and TRBJ2-5; D unresolved. The germline V gene has CDR1 SGDLS and CDR2 YYNGEE. CDR3 length: 13 residues. V gave up 0 bases and J gave up 5 bases, with 8 bases separating them. The CDR3 region has the DNA TGTGCCAGCAGCGTAGGGTGGAGCGAGACCCAGTACTTC. This gives the protein CASSVGWSETQYF.

This chain uses TRBV2 with TRBJ2-5; 7 bases fit TRBD2. V shed 7 bases and J 11 bases; nucleotides not matched to a gene: 19. The CDR3 runs to 15 residues. Germline V gives CDR1 SNHLY, CDR2 FYNNEI. The CDR3 nucleotides are TGTGCCAGCACCACCACCCCCGGGACTATGATTGAGCAGTACTTC. It specifies CASTTTPGTMIEQYF.

The rearrangement uses TRBV5-1 and TRBJ2-3; no reliable D call. With 7 bases removed from V and 0 bases from J, the gap between germline ends came to 9 bases. CDR1 and CDR2 from the germline V gene are SGHRS and YFSETQ. This CDR3 is built from 13 residues. The CDR3 protein is CASFKSSTDTQYF. As DNA, the CDR3 is TGCGCCAGCTTTAAGAGTAGCACAGATACGCAGTATTTT.

The chain has TRBV5-4 and TRBJ1-1; D gene ambiguous. V was cut by 3 bases and J by 0 bases, with 12 bases left in between. Germline loops: CDR1 SGHNT, CDR2 YYREEE (reference sequence). The CDR3 runs to 15 residues. CDR3 sequence reads: CASSSDTPVNTEAFF. CDR3 DNA sequence: TGTGCCAGCAGCTCAGACACGCCGGTGAACACTGAAGCTTTCTTT. Full variable domain (missing parts from reference TRBV5-4 and TRBJ1-1): ETGVTQSPTHLIKTRGQQVTLRCSSQSGHNTVSWYQQALGQGPQFIFQYYREEENGRGNFPPRFSGLQFPNYSSELNVNALELDDSALYLCASSSDTPVNTEAFFGQGTRLTVV.

J is TRBJ1-6 and V is TRBV4-1, with 7 bases identical to TRBD1. The germline CDR1 and CDR2 sequences are MGHRA and YSYEKL. The CDR3 is made up of 18 amino acids. V gave up 5 bases and J gave up 0 bases; unmatched junction bases: 10. This chain's CDR3 is CASSLRQGSDSYNSPLHF. Here the CDR3 DNA reads TGCGCCAGCAGCTTACGACAGGGAAGTGACTCCTATAATTCACCCCTCCACTTT.

The chain recombines TRBV9 with TRBJ1-2; 8 bases line up with TRBD1. The junction had 10 bases not matched to a gene; V was cut back by 3 bases and J by 3 bases. The CDR3 has 16 residues. In germline, CDR1 is SGDLS, CDR2 YYNGEE. CDR3 region: CASSARTGMSHYGYTF. The CDR3 coding sequence is TGTGCCAGCAGCGCCCGGACAGGGATGTCGCACTATGGCTACACCTTC.

The chain combines TRBV19 with TRBJ2-7, with 7 bases that match TRBD1. Germline V gene lookup returns CDR1 LNHDA and CDR2 SQIVND (reference sequence). This CDR3 region has 15 residues. The junction had 13 bases not matched to a gene; V was cut back by 4 bases and J by 7 bases. CDR3 sequence: CASSTMTGSGEEQYF. CDR3 DNA: TGTGCCAGTAGTACGATGACAGGGTCTGGTGAGGAGCAGTACTTC.